Shown below are 26 T cell receptor beta chains from a single sample sequenced in a study of blood T cell repertoires in COVID-19. Method: immunoSEQ multiplex PCR; TCRdb's copy keeps in-frame clones and lacks some. Found here are 300,000 to 450,000 clones, 75% to 90% of them singletons; the top ten hold more than 3%. Material for sequencing was peripheral blood. The source is a woman aged 18-29 years with acute or convalescent COVID-19.

V and J are TRBV2 and TRBJ1-4, with D hard to call. The V and J ends lost 6 bases and 3 bases respectively, with 11 bases between them. CDR1 is SNHLY and CDR2 is FYNNEI in the germline V gene. The length of the CDR3 is 14 residues. The DNA for the CDR3 is TGTGCCAGCAGATCTCTTACAGCTAATGAAAAACTGTTTTTT. Translating it yields CASRSLTANEKLFF.

This chain links TRBV30 with TRBJ1-2; D may be TRBD1 (5 bases). The V end was cut by 8 bases, the J end by 5 bases, with 12 bases between. The CDR3 runs to 11 residues. Germline V gene data show CDR1 as GTSNPN and CDR2 as SVGIG (reference sequence). The CDR3 loop reads CAGDRTYGYTF. DNA of the CDR3: TGTGCCGGGGACCGGACTTATGGCTACACCTTC.

This rearrangement joins TRBV21-1 to TRBJ2-2; no check of the table's D call, TRBD2, against the DNA was made. TRBV21-1 is labeled a pseudogene. CDR3 size: 15 residues. Written as DNA, the CDR3 is TGTGCCAGCAGCAAATCATTAACACAAGCCCGGGGAGCTGTTTTT. It is translated as CASSKSLTQARGAVF.

The rearrangement joins TRBV7-9 to TRBJ1-1, with TRBD1 matching 7 bases. The CDR3 is 14 residues long. V was pared by 5 bases and J by 5 bases, with 8 bases of the junction left unmatched. Germline loops: CDR1 SEHNR, CDR2 FQNEAQ (reference sequence). DNA of the CDR3: TGTGCCAGCAGCCCGACCCAGGGGGGTACTGAAGCTTTCTTT. Encoded protein: CASSPTQGGTEAFF.

This chain joins TRBV27 and TRBJ2-7, with 7 positions matching TRBD1. V lost 5 bases and J lost 0; bases outside the gene matches: 4. The CDR3 runs 14 residues. Per germline, CDR1 MNHEY and CDR2 SMNVEV (reference sequence). The CDR3 DNA reads as TGTGCCAGCAGTCACCGGGACAGCTCCTACGAGCAGTACTTC. It specifies CASSHRDSSYEQYF.

This rearrangement joins TRBV28 to TRBJ2-7; 10 nucleotides match TRBD1. The V gene end was trimmed by 10 bases and the J gene end by 6 bases; junction bases not matched to a gene: 6. Per the germline V gene, CDR1 is MDHEN and CDR2 is SYDVKM. CDR3 length: 12 amino acids. CDR3 in amino acids: CATRDRGSEQYF. CDR3 DNA: TGTGCCACCCGGGACAGGGGTTCCGAGCAGTACTTC.

The rearrangement joins TRBV4-1 to TRBJ1-1; D is unclear. Germline CDR1 and CDR2: MGHRA and YSYEKL. This CDR3 spans 12 amino acids. Trimming took off 1 base at V and 8 bases at J, with 8 bases between the two ends. The CDR3, as DNA: TGCGCCAGCAGCCAAGTAGGCAGGGAAGCTTTCTTT. Amino acid sequence: CASSQVGREAFF.

The chain combines TRBV7-9 with TRBJ1-1; D gene unclear. The ends were cut back, 5 bases at V and 0 bases at J, with 7 bases in the middle. The CDR3 totals 13 residues. Germline-derived CDR1 and CDR2 are SEHNR and FQNEAQ (reference sequence). The CDR3 nucleotides are TGTGCCAGCAGCCCCCCTATGAACACTGAAGCTTTCTTT. It yields the protein CASSPPMNTEAFF.

This chain joins TRBV28 and TRBJ1-3; 7 bases map to TRBD1. This CDR3 region has 16 residues. The V segment lost 1 base and the J segment 4 bases; nucleotides outside the gene matches: 7. Per the germline V gene, CDR1 is MDHEN and CDR2 is SYDVKM. The CDR3 DNA reads as TGTGCCAGCAGTTTATACGAGGGGGCAGCGGGAAACACCATATATTTT. This sequence encodes CASSLYEGAAGNTIYF. Full variable domain (remainder filled in from reference TRBV28 and TRBJ1-3): DVKVTQSSRYLVKRTGEKVFLECVQDMDHENMFWYRQDPGLGLRLIYFSYDVKMKEKGDIPEGYSVSREKKERFSLILESASTNQTSMYLCASSLYEGAAGNTIYFGEGSWLTVV.

The chain employs TRBV5-1 and TRBJ2-7; 9 nucleotides line up with TRBD1. With 4 bases clipped from V and 7 bases from J, the junction kept 12 bases outside the gene matches. Germline CDR1 is SGHRS and CDR2 is YFSETQ. The CDR3 is 15 amino acids. Written as DNA, the CDR3 is TGCGCCAGCAGCCCGGGACAGGGATGGCCTGAGGAGCAGTACTTC. Translation: CASSPGQGWPEEQYF.

The CDR3 DNA reads TGTGCCAGCAGCCAAGATGGGCCCGGCATCACCGGGGAGCTGTTTTTT. Its translation: CASSQDGPGITGELFF. V is TRBV4-2 and J is TRBJ2-2; D not resolved. Germline V gene data show CDR1 as LGHNA and CDR2 as YNFKEQ. Trimming took off 0 bases at V and 4 bases at J, with 12 bases between the two ends. The CDR3 contains 16 residues.

The genes are TRBV7-2 and TRBJ1-5, with D hard to call. Per the germline V gene, CDR1 is SGHTA and CDR2 is FQGNSA. V was shortened by 1 base and J by 3 bases, with 10 bases between the two germline ends. The CDR3 sequence is 15 residues long. CDR3 DNA sequence: TGTGCCAGCAGCTTAGAAGGAGGGTACAATCAGCCCCAGCATTTT. The encoded protein is CASSLEGGYNQPQHF.

With respect to this clone: At one end the junction does not follow the germline gene, possibly because of a read error. This chain uses TRBV19 with TRBJ1-2, with D unclear. CDR1 and CDR2 (germline): LNHDA, SQIVND (reference sequence). The CDR3 is 12 amino acids. This chain's CDR3 is CASRWANYGYTF. DNA of the CDR3: TGTGCGAGTAGGTGGGCGAACTATGGCTACACCTTC.

This chain joins TRBV5-1 and TRBJ1-1, with 9 bases that match TRBD1. The CDR3 consists of 16 residues. Per the germline V gene, CDR1 is SGHRS and CDR2 is YFSETQ. The ends lost 4 bases at V and 0 bases at J; junction bases unmatched: 7. CDR3 region: CASSLGTGTMNTEAFF. CDR3 nucleotides: TGCGCCAGCAGCCTAGGGACAGGGACTATGAACACTGAAGCTTTCTTT.

The chain employs TRBV6-5 and TRBJ2-7; 7 bases fit TRBD1. Germline loops: CDR1 MNHEY, CDR2 SVGAGI. V dropped 3 bases and J dropped 2; count of bases not matched to a gene: 7. The CDR3 runs 15 residues. The CDR3 coding sequence is TGTGCCAGCAGTTATGATGATGGACAGGCCTACGAGCAGTACTTC. This codes for CASSYDDGQAYEQYF.

The chain recombines TRBV5-4 with TRBJ1-2; TRBD1 agrees at 7 bases. The length of the CDR3 is 12 residues. Unmatched junction bases numbered 5, after V lost 4 bases and J lost 8 bases. CDR1 and CDR2 (germline): SGHNT, YYREEE (reference sequence). CDR3: CASSAGTEGYTF. DNA for the CDR3: TGTGCCAGCAGCGCGGGGACAGAAGGCTACACCTTC.

This chain uses TRBV6-5 with TRBJ1-4; weak D call: TRBD1 (6 bases). The CDR3 runs 14 residues. Trimming stripped 8 bases from V and 0 bases from J, with 10 bases between. The germline CDR1 and CDR2 sequences are MNHEY and SVGAGI. CDR3 loop: CASRRGATNEKLFF. The CDR3 DNA sequence: TGTGCCAGCCGCAGGGGTGCAACTAATGAAAAACTGTTTTTT.

The V call is TRBV5-1, the J call TRBJ2-5, with D possibly TRBD1 on 6 matching bases. Trimming took off 7 bases at V and 4 bases at J, with 8 bases between the two ends. Germline values: CDR1 SGHRS, CDR2 YFSETQ. This CDR3 contains 11 residues. The CDR3 nucleotides read TGCGCCAGCGGGGGCGCAGAGACCCAGTACTTC. Translated: CASGGAETQYF.

This clone was counted ten times or more. Other DNA sequences in the sample encode the same CDR3. The V and J genes are TRBV7-9 and TRBJ2-1, with TRBD2 as a possible D gene (5 bases). The CDR3 runs to 11 residues. The V end was cut by 5 bases, the J end by 10 bases, with 9 bases between. Germline-derived CDR1 and CDR2 are SEHNR and FQNEAQ (reference sequence). The CDR3 region is CASSLRGEQFF. The CDR3 DNA reads TGTGCCAGCAGCCTTCGAGGGGAGCAGTTCTTC. Full variable domain (remainder filled in from reference TRBV7-9 and TRBJ2-1): DTGVSQNPRHKITKRGQNVTFRCDPISEHNRLYWYRQTLGQGPEFLTYFQNEAQLEKSRLLSDRFSAERPKGSFSTLEIQRTEQGDSAMYLCASSLRGEQFFGPGTRLTVL.

This clone occurred once. The chain's CDR3 is CASSSPRASGGNTIYF. The CDR3 DNA sequence: TGTGCCAGCAGTAGCCCCCGGGCCTCGGGGGGAAACACCATATATTTT. The rearrangement links TRBV27 to TRBJ1-3; D not resolved. The CDR3 is 16 amino acids. The V end lost 5 bases, the J end lost 4 bases, and 18 bases lay between the germline ends. In germline, CDR1 is MNHEY, CDR2 SMNVEV (reference sequence).

The chain uses TRBV3-1 (or the pseudogene TRBV3-2) and TRBJ2-2, with 13 bases matching TRBD2. V gave up 1 base and J gave up 6 bases; unmatched junction bases: 11. There are 19 residues in the CDR3. Germline V lookup: CDR1 LGHDT, CDR2 YNNKEL (reference sequence). The CDR3 DNA follows: TGTGCCAGCAGCCAAGTCTACGGAACTAGCGGGAGGGTTCCCGGGGAGCTGTTTTTT. This translates into CASSQVYGTSGRVPGELFF.

The chain recombines TRBV9 with TRBJ2-1; D remains unclear. CDR3 length equals 13 residues. Germline V gene lookup returns CDR1 SGDLS and CDR2 YYNGEE. V was clipped by 0 bases and J by 7 bases, with 8 bases between them. As DNA, the CDR3 is TGTGCCAGCAGCGTAGGTACTACGAATGAGCAGTTCTTC. Amino acids: CASSVGTTNEQFF.

CDR3: CASSQGQGTYNEQFF. The CDR3 DNA is TGTGCCAGCAGCCAAGGACAGGGTACCTACAATGAGCAGTTCTTC. The chain links TRBV2 to TRBJ2-1; 8 positions match TRBD1. J lost 2 bases, V lost 6 bases, and 6 bases had no gene match. The CDR3 length is 15 residues. The germline V gene has CDR1 SNHLY and CDR2 FYNNEI.

This sequence joins TRBV28 and TRBJ2-1; TRBD2 might be the D (7 bases). The CDR3 consists of 15 residues. V shed 4 bases and J shed 2 bases, with 12 bases lying between them. Germline-derived CDR1 and CDR2 are MDHEN and SYDVKM. The CDR3 region has the DNA TGTGCCAGCAGTTCTCCGGGGGGCCCCTACAATGAGCAGTTCTTC. Encoded protein: CASSSPGGPYNEQFF. Filled out from reference TRBV28 and TRBJ2-1, the complete variable domain reads DVKVTQSSRYLVKRTGEKVFLECVQDMDHENMFWYRQDPGLGLRLIYFSYDVKMKEKGDIPEGYSVSREKKERFSLILESASTNQTSMYLCASSSPGGPYNEQFFGPGTRLTVL.

Only a few counts were recorded for this clone. This sample includes further DNA sequences coding for the same CDR3. This chain connects TRBV9 to TRBJ2-7; 8 bases agree with TRBD2. Trimming removed 2 bases from V and 5 bases from J; junction bases left unmatched: 6. From germline, CDR1 is SGDLS and CDR2 YYNGEE. This CDR3 is built from 14 residues. CDR3 coding DNA: TGTGCCAGCAGCGTCAGCGGGAGACCCCACGAGCAGTACTTC. As protein: CASSVSGRPHEQYF.

Here the CDR3 DNA reads TGTGCCAGCAGCTTGAGCGGCGACACTGAAGCTTTCTTT. As protein: CASSLSGDTEAFF. The chain joins TRBV7-9 to TRBJ1-1; no reliable D call. Trimming shortened V by 3 bases and J by 3 bases, and 8 bases separated the two germline ends. In germline, CDR1 is SEHNR, CDR2 FQNEAQ (reference sequence). The length of the CDR3 is 13 residues.